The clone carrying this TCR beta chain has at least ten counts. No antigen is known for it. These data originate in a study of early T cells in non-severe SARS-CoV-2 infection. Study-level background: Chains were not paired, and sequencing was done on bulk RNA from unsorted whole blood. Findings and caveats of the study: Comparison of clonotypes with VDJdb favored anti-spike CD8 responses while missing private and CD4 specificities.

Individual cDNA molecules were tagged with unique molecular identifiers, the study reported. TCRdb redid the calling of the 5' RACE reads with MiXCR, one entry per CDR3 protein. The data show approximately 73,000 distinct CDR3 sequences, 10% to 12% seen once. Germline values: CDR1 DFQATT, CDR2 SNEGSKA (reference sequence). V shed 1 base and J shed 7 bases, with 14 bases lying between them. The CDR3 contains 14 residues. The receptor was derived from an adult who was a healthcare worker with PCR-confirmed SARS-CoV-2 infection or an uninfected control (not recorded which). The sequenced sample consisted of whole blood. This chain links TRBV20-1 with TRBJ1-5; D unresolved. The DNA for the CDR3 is TGCAGTGCTAGAGGGGGTTTTTGTTACCAGCCCCAGCATTTT. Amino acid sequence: CSARGGFCYQPQHF.